Shown below are 30 T cell receptor beta chains from a single sample sequenced in a study of cytomegalovirus exposure and HLA in healthy donors. PCR amplification relied on 60 Vbeta primers (plus 13 Jbeta primers). Clones were sequenced by immunoSEQ multiplex PCR, and TCRdb holds only the in-frame ones, with some missing. Among about 64,000 clones listed, roughly two thirds were seen once. Specimen: PBMCs. Receptors originate from a male donor in good health and CMV-seropositive.

This clone has more than one count but fewer than ten. The gene calls are TRBV10-3 and TRBJ1-5; perhaps TRBD1 as D (5 bases). CDR1 ENHRY and CDR2 SYGVKD come from the germline V gene. With 6 bases removed from V and 6 bases from J, the gap between germline ends came to 24 bases. The CDR3 runs to 17 residues. The CDR3 region has the DNA TGTGCCATCAGCTCGGATTGGTGGGGAGGGGACGGTCAGCCCCAGCATTTT. Its protein is CAISSDWWGGDGQPQHF.

The chain uses TRBV7-2 and TRBJ2-1, with 10 bases aligning to TRBD2. Germline CDR1 is SGHTA and CDR2 is FQGNSA. The CDR3 has 15 residues. The ends lost 1 base at V and 8 bases at J; junction bases unmatched: 5. Here the CDR3 reads CASSLGVLAGDEQFF. The CDR3 coding sequence is TGTGCCAGCAGCTTAGGCGTCCTAGCGGGAGATGAGCAGTTCTTC.

The genes are TRBV14 and TRBJ2-7, with D perhaps TRBD1 (6 bases). V was trimmed by 1 base and J by 6 bases, leaving 10 bases between them. Germline assignment: CDR1 SGHDN and CDR2 FVKESK. The CDR3 sequence is 13 residues long. As DNA, the CDR3 is TGTGCCAGCAGCCAAGGGGTGGACAGCGAGCAGTACTTC. Amino acid sequence: CASSQGVDSEQYF.

J is TRBJ1-2 and V is TRBV7-9; TRBD1 matches at 7 bases. Trimming at V came to 5 bases and at J to 0 bases, leaving 15 bases not matched to a gene. The CDR3 length is 18 residues. Germline CDR1 and CDR2: SEHNR and FQNEAQ (reference sequence). This CDR3 is CASSPVEDRRPPNYGYTF. CDR3 nucleotide sequence: TGTGCCAGCAGCCCCGTGGAGGACAGGAGACCCCCTAACTATGGCTACACCTTC.

This clone turned up a few times. The chain links TRBV5-4 to TRBJ2-7; possibly TRBD1 for D (6 bases). The V end lost 2 bases, the J end lost 2 bases, and 8 bases lay between the germline ends. CDR1 and CDR2 from the germline V gene are SGHNT and YYREEE (reference sequence). The CDR3 loop spans 13 amino acids. DNA of the CDR3: TGTGCCAGCAGCTTAGGGGGAACCTACGAGCAGTACTTC. It is translated as CASSLGGTYEQYF.

This clone was counted only a few times. The CDR3 DNA follows: TGTGCCAGCAGCTTAGCCGAACTCATCAATGAGCAGTTCTTC. Encoded protein: CASSLAELINEQFF. The chain has TRBV7-9 and TRBJ2-1; D gene uncertain. From germline, CDR1 is SEHNR and CDR2 FQNEAQ (reference sequence). V was pared by 0 bases and J by 6 bases, with 9 bases between. The CDR3 runs to 14 residues. The variable domain in full, completed from reference TRBV7-9 and TRBJ2-1, reads DTGVSQNPRHKITKRGQNVTFRCDPISEHNRLYWYRQTLGQGPEFLTYFQNEAQLEKSRLLSDRFSAERPKGSFSTLEIQRTEQGDSAMYLCASSLAELINEQFFGPGTRLTVL.

The CDR3: CASSDGQGGALNEQFF. The CDR3 DNA is TGTGCCAGTAGTGATGGACAGGGGGGGGCACTCAATGAGCAGTTCTTC. The chain couples TRBV19 to TRBJ2-1; 10 nucleotides align to TRBD1. The V gene end was trimmed by 5 bases and the J gene end by 6 bases; junction bases not matched to a gene: 10. The CDR3 runs to 16 residues. Germline V gene data show CDR1 as LNHDA and CDR2 as SQIVND (reference sequence).

The CDR3: CSVRPQTSGRTLFDEQYF. CDR3 coding DNA: TGCAGCGTTCGGCCTCAGACTAGCGGGAGGACCCTTTTCGACGAGCAGTACTTC. V is TRBV29-1 and J is TRBJ2-7; 13 nucleotides agree with TRBD2. The V and J ends lost 5 bases and 5 bases, in that order; junction bases with no gene match: 18. The CDR3 sequence is 18 residues long. Germline assignment: CDR1 SQVTM and CDR2 ANQGSEA.

V is TRBV5-1 and J is TRBJ2-7, with TRBD2 matching 9 bases. The CDR3 consists of 17 residues. V was pared by 0 bases and J by 6 bases, with 13 bases of the junction left unmatched. Germline V gene data show CDR1 as SGHRS and CDR2 as YFSETQ. CDR3 DNA sequence: TGCGCCAGCAGCTTGGCCCCGGGGCTAGCGGGATATGGCGAGCAGTACTTC. Residues: CASSLAPGLAGYGEQYF.

The V gene is TRBV29-1, the J gene TRBJ1-1, with 8 bases that match TRBD1. Germline CDR1 and CDR2: SQVTM and ANQGSEA. Losses at the gene ends were 7 bases for V and 0 bases for J; bases not matched to a gene: 4. CDR3 length: 13 amino acids. CDR3 sequence reads: CSAPGQVNTEAFF. The CDR3 DNA is TGCAGCGCCCCGGGACAGGTGAACACTGAAGCTTTCTTT.

Concerning this clone: Mismatch with germline at one junction end may stem from a read error. The chain links TRBV4-2 to TRBJ2-3; TRBD2 might be the D (5 bases). Germline values: CDR1 LGHNA, CDR2 YNFKEQ. The CDR3 runs to 16 residues. The CDR3: CTSSQDNSGSTDTQYF. CDR3 nucleotides: TGTACCAGCAGCCAAGATAACAGCGGCAGCACAGATACGCAGTATTTT.

V gene TRBV18 combines with J gene TRBJ2-7; D perhaps matches TRBD1 (5 bases). V gave up 3 bases and J gave up 0 bases, with 9 bases separating them. The germline CDR1 and CDR2 sequences are KGHSH and LQKENI. This CDR3 region has 14 residues. The CDR3 sequence: CASSPTASSYEQYF. The CDR3 coding sequence is TGTGCCAGCTCACCGACAGCTAGCTCCTACGAGCAGTACTTC.

A remark on this clone: Germline and junction disagree at one end, which may indicate a read error. This sequence joins TRBV7-9 and TRBJ2-5, with D maybe TRBD2 (5 bases). Germline V gene lookup returns CDR1 SEHNR and CDR2 FQNEAQ (reference sequence). This CDR3 is built from 16 residues. The CDR3 sequence is CSSSLVAGRRQETQYF. The CDR3 coding sequence is TGTTCCAGCAGCTTAGTGGCGGGCAGGAGGCAAGAGACCCAGTACTTC.

The chain joins TRBV6-5 to TRBJ2-1; TRBD1 aligns across 8 bases. Losses at the gene ends were 6 bases for V and 6 bases for J; bases not matched to a gene: 10. Germline CDR1 is MNHEY and CDR2 is SVGAGI. The CDR3 spans 15 residues. The chain's CDR3 is CASSGLTGEGNEQFF. The CDR3 DNA follows: TGTGCCAGCAGCGGCCTGACAGGGGAAGGCAATGAGCAGTTCTTC.

This chain uses TRBV2 with TRBJ1-4; D is unresolved. The CDR3 totals 16 residues. The V end lost 7 bases, the J end lost 6 bases, and 21 bases lay between the germline ends. Germline V gene data show CDR1 as SNHLY and CDR2 as FYNNEI. This CDR3 is CASMFSAAGYYEKLFF. The DNA of the CDR3 is TGTGCCAGCATGTTTAGCGCGGCCGGCTATTATGAAAAACTGTTTTTT.

This clone occurred a few times. The chain links TRBV5-1 to TRBJ2-6; weak D call: TRBD2 (5 bases). The germline V gene encodes CDR1 SGHRS and CDR2 YFSETQ. This CDR3 has 17 amino acids. V was shortened by 4 bases and J by 0 bases, with 14 bases between the two germline ends. CDR3 DNA: TGCGCCAGCAGCATCGGACTTTCCAGCTCTGGGGCCAACGTCCTGACTTTC. Its translation is CASSIGLSSSGANVLTF.

CDR3 nucleotide sequence: TGTGCCATCAGTGAGTCGGCAGGGGGCCTTGAAGCTTTCTTT. Protein: CAISESAGGLEAFF. The chain links TRBV10-3 to TRBJ1-1, with TRBD1 matching over 8 bases. Germline V lookup: CDR1 ENHRY, CDR2 SYGVKD. This CDR3 comprises 14 residues. Unmatched junction bases numbered 4, after V lost 0 bases and J lost 7 bases.

The chain combines TRBV18 with TRBJ2-7, with D perhaps matching TRBD2 (5 bases). V dropped 3 bases and J dropped 7 bases, with 13 bases sitting between them. Germline V gene sequence: CDR1 KGHSH, CDR2 LQKENI. This CDR3 has 13 amino acids. The CDR3 bases are TGTGCCAGCTCACCGCCTAGCTCAAGGGAGCAGTACTTC. This encodes CASSPPSSREQYF.

The chain uses TRBV6-5 and TRBJ2-2; 12 positions agree with TRBD1. The V segment lost 6 bases and the J segment 6 bases; nucleotides outside the gene matches: 5. The CDR3 runs 15 residues. Germline assignment: CDR1 MNHEY and CDR2 SVGAGI. CDR3 sequence: CASRPGQGASGELFF. In DNA, the CDR3 is TGTGCCAGCAGACCGGGACAGGGGGCGTCCGGGGAGCTGTTTTTT.

The V gene is TRBV7-2, the J gene TRBJ2-1; D ambiguous. The CDR3 covers 15 residues. V gave up 1 base and J gave up 5 bases, with 12 bases separating them. From germline, CDR1 is SGHTA and CDR2 FQGNSA. The CDR3 is CASSLEPGRDNEQFF. DNA for the CDR3: TGTGCCAGCAGCTTAGAACCAGGCAGAGACAATGAGCAGTTCTTC.

The chain couples TRBV6-1 to TRBJ1-2; 7 nucleotides match TRBD1. The ends lost 0 bases at V and 4 bases at J; junction bases unmatched: 5. Germline-derived CDR1 and CDR2 are MNHNS and SASEGT. The CDR3 loop spans 15 amino acids. The CDR3: CASSEAVTGSYGYTF. DNA for the CDR3: TGTGCCAGCAGTGAAGCGGTGACAGGGAGCTATGGCTACACCTTC.

The chain uses TRBV4-1 and TRBJ2-3; possible D gene TRBD1, 6 bases. Trimming shortened V by 6 bases and J by 0 bases, and 10 bases separated the two germline ends. Germline CDR1 and CDR2: MGHRA and YSYEKL. The CDR3 has 14 amino acids. The CDR3 region has the DNA TGCGCCAGCAGACAGGGTGGGAGCACAGATACGCAGTATTTT. Its translation: CASRQGGSTDTQYF.

This clone was seen a single time. The chain links TRBV5-1 to TRBJ2-6; the D is unclear. The CDR3 length is 15 residues. Germline V gene sequence: CDR1 SGHRS, CDR2 YFSETQ. V lost 0 bases and J 0 bases, leaving 4 bases between the germline ends. CDR3 nucleotide sequence: TGCGCCAGCAGCTTGGTACTCTCTGGGGCCAACGTCCTGACTTTC. It encodes CASSLVLSGANVLTF.

The chain joins TRBV10-3 to TRBJ2-1; D gene ambiguous. Germline values: CDR1 ENHRY, CDR2 SYGVKD. Trimming took 0 bases from V and 2 from J, leaving 11 bases between them. The CDR3 consists of 16 residues. CDR3 coding DNA: TGTGCCATCAGTGAGTCGTACGTTCTACCCTACAATGAGCAGTTCTTC. Its protein is CAISESYVLPYNEQFF.

The chain joins TRBV4-1 to TRBJ2-5, with TRBD1 matching 7 bases. There are 12 residues in the CDR3. Germline CDR1 is MGHRA and CDR2 is YSYEKL. V dropped 5 bases and J dropped 5; count of bases not matched to a gene: 2. DNA for the CDR3: TGCGCCAGCAGCGCGACAGGGGAGACCCAGTACTTC. Translating it yields CASSATGETQYF.

The CDR3 nucleotides read TGTGCCAGCAGCTTAGGGGAGGTGGAGACCCAGTACTTC. Protein sequence: CASSLGEVETQYF. The chain employs TRBV7-2 and TRBJ2-5; D is perhaps TRBD2 (6 bases). Trimming stripped 1 base from V and 5 bases from J, with 8 bases between. The CDR3 covers 13 residues. Germline lookup yields CDR1 SGHTA and CDR2 FQGNSA.

A remark on this clone: A much larger clone lies a single base off, so this may be a read error. The rearrangement links TRBV25-1 to TRBJ1-4; no definite D call. There are 15 residues in the CDR3. The V gene's germline CDR1 is MGHDK and CDR2 SYGVNS. Trimming took off 10 bases at V and 6 bases at J, with 21 bases between the two ends. The CDR3 region is CATTSGRDSDEKLFF. The CDR3 nucleotides are TGTGCCACGACCTCGGGGAGGGATAGTGATGAAAAACTGTTTTTT.

This clone came up once. The V and J genes are TRBV7-9 and TRBJ2-7; 11 positions match TRBD2. The CDR3 sequence is 15 residues long. CDR1 is SEHNR, CDR2 FQNEAQ, per germline (reference sequence). The junction had 4 bases not matched to a gene; V was cut back by 4 bases and J by 2 bases. CDR3 loop: CASSSGTSGTYEQYF. The CDR3 DNA is TGTGCCAGCAGCTCCGGGACTAGCGGAACCTACGAGCAGTACTTC. Supplemented by reference TRBV7-9 and TRBJ2-7, the full variable domain reads DTGVSQNPRHKITKRGQNVTFRCDPISEHNRLYWYRQTLGQGPEFLTYFQNEAQLEKSRLLSDRFSAERPKGSFSTLEIQRTEQGDSAMYLCASSSGTSGTYEQYFGPGTRLTVT.

The rearrangement uses TRBV6-1 and TRBJ1-5; D is possibly TRBD1 (5 bases). Between the trimmed V and J ends, which lost 7 bases and 0 bases, there was a span of 13 bases. In germline, CDR1 is MNHNS, CDR2 SASEGT. The CDR3 totals 15 residues. As DNA, the CDR3 is TGTGCCAGCACACGCGCACAGGTTAGCAATCAGCCCCAGCATTTT. The encoded protein is CASTRAQVSNQPQHF.

The chain employs TRBV18 and TRBJ2-7, with no clear D. Germline CDR1 and CDR2: KGHSH and LQKENI. CDR3 size: 14 residues. V lost 3 bases, J lost 1 base, and 10 bases lay in between. The CDR3 spells CASSPSTVSYEQYF. The CDR3 DNA reads as TGTGCCAGCTCACCGTCGACTGTTTCCTACGAGCAGTACTTC.